The next 14 T cell receptor beta chains were all read from a single sample in a study of radiotherapy plus CTLA-4 blockade in lung cancer. Sequencing used immunoSEQ multiplex PCR; TCRdb keeps in-frame clones, though not all of them. The sample has tens of thousands of clones; roughly three quarters are singletons. The source was peripheral blood, collected from a patient treated with radiotherapy plus ipilimumab. The receptors come from a human donor with non-small cell lung cancer who had stable disease on radiotherapy plus ipilimumab.

The chain carries TRBV5-1 and TRBJ1-1, with a tentative D call TRBD1 (6 bases). The CDR3 consists of 13 residues. Between the trimmed V and J ends, which lost 3 bases and 1 base, there was a span of 7 bases. CDR1 SGHRS and CDR2 YFSETQ come from the germline V gene. This CDR3 reads CASSYRENTEAFF. The CDR3 DNA sequence: TGCGCCAGCAGCTACAGGGAGAACACTGAAGCTTTCTTT.

J is TRBJ1-1 and V is TRBV5-1, with D hard to call. CDR1 and CDR2 (germline): SGHRS, YFSETQ. The CDR3 has 14 residues. The ends were cut back, 0 bases at V and 4 bases at J, with 10 bases in the middle. The CDR3 spells CASSLALGGTEAFF. The CDR3 DNA sequence: TGCGCCAGCAGCTTGGCTCTGGGAGGCACTGAAGCTTTCTTT.

The chain combines TRBV5-4 with TRBJ1-1, with D uncertain. V lost 2 bases to trimming and J lost 2 bases, with 4 bases between them. In germline, CDR1 is SGHNT, CDR2 YYREEE (reference sequence). The CDR3 length is 12 residues. The CDR3 nucleotides are TGTGCCAGCAGCTTAGCAAACACTGAAGCTTTCTTT. It is translated as CASSLANTEAFF. Filled out from reference TRBV5-4 and TRBJ1-1, the complete variable domain reads ETGVTQSPTHLIKTRGQQVTLRCSSQSGHNTVSWYQQALGQGPQFIFQYYREEENGRGNFPPRFSGLQFPNYSSELNVNALELDDSALYLCASSLANTEAFFGQGTRLTVV.

In this sample, this clone turned up many times. The genes are TRBV10-3 and TRBJ2-5; unclear D gene. CDR3 length: 14 amino acids. Trimming cost V 11 bases and J 4 bases, with 20 bases left between them. Germline V CDR1 and CDR2: ENHRY, SYGVKD. CDR3 nucleotides: TGTGCCGTGGCCGGCAGGTCTGGGCCAGAGACCCAGTACTTC. As protein: CAVAGRSGPETQYF.

The chain carries TRBV10-1 and TRBJ2-1; 8 positions agree with TRBD2. The CDR3 contains 19 residues. In germline, CDR1 is WNHNN, CDR2 SYGVQD (reference sequence). With 10 bases clipped from V and 4 bases from J, the junction kept 24 bases outside the gene matches. The CDR3 DNA reads as TGCGCCACCACAGGGCCGGGAGGGGAAGCGGACAGTAAGTACAATGAGCAGTTCTTC. This codes for CATTGPGGEADSKYNEQFF.

The rearrangement links TRBV5-8 to TRBJ1-1, with D maybe TRBD1 (5 bases). The CDR3 length is 12 residues. Germline-derived CDR1 and CDR2 are SGHTS and YDEGEE. V lost 4 bases and J lost 7, with 11 bases in between. For the CDR3, the DNA is TGTGCCAGCAGCCCCGGGGCGCTTGAAGCTTTCTTT. The encoded protein is CASSPGALEAFF.

The chain recombines TRBV28 with TRBJ1-5; D is undetermined. The CDR3 runs to 14 residues. CDR1 and CDR2 from the germline V gene are MDHEN and SYDVKM. Trimming left V 7 bases short and J 4 bases short, with 14 bases between. This chain's CDR3 is CASTPTEVNQPQHF. CDR3 in DNA: TGTGCCAGCACCCCCACCGAGGTTAATCAGCCCCAGCATTTT.

The gene calls are TRBV5-4 and TRBJ2-5; 11 bases are a match to TRBD2. From germline, CDR1 is SGHNT and CDR2 YYREEE (reference sequence). The CDR3 extends over 18 amino acids. V dropped 2 bases and J dropped 3; count of bases not matched to a gene: 12. The chain's CDR3 is CASSFKKTSGAPEETQYF. The CDR3 nucleotides are TGTGCCAGCAGCTTTAAAAAGACTAGCGGGGCTCCGGAAGAGACCCAGTACTTC. The full variable domain, with the rest looked up from reference TRBV5-4 and TRBJ2-5, is ETGVTQSPTHLIKTRGQQVTLRCSSQSGHNTVSWYQQALGQGPQFIFQYYREEENGRGNFPPRFSGLQFPNYSSELNVNALELDDSALYLCASSFKKTSGAPEETQYFGPGTRLLVL.

The gene calls are TRBV7-2 and TRBJ1-1, with TRBD1 matching 7 bases. This CDR3 is built from 17 residues. Looked up from germline, CDR1 is SGHTA and CDR2 is FQGNSA. V was pared by 4 bases and J by 5 bases, with 16 bases of the junction left unmatched. The CDR3 here is CASSSAPTGQLSTEAFF. The DNA for the CDR3 is TGTGCCAGCAGCTCAGCCCCAACGGGACAGCTTTCGACTGAAGCTTTCTTT. The variable domain in full, completed from reference TRBV7-2 and TRBJ1-1, reads GAGVSQSPSNKVTEKGKDVELRCDPISGHTALYWYRQSLGQGLEFLIYFQGNSAPDKSGLPSDRFSAERTGGSVSTLTIQRTQQEDSAVYLCASSSAPTGQLSTEAFFGQGTRLTVV.

The V and J genes are TRBV7-8 and TRBJ1-2; tentatively, D is TRBD1 (6 bases). Trimming stripped 4 bases from V and 2 bases from J, with 11 bases between. This CDR3 is built from 14 residues. Germline CDR1 and CDR2: SGHVS and FQNEAQ. CDR3 DNA: TGTGCCAGCAGCTGGGTAACAGGGAACTATGGCTACACCTTC. This sequence encodes CASSWVTGNYGYTF.

The chain carries TRBV15 and TRBJ1-2, with 9 bases that match TRBD1. V was clipped by 9 bases and J by 5 bases; unmatched bases: 4. The CDR3 covers 12 residues. Germline V gives CDR1 LNHNV, CDR2 YYDKDF (reference sequence). The CDR3 DNA sequence: TGTGCCACAGACGGACAGGGGTATGGCTACACCTTC. This gives the protein CATDGQGYGYTF.

The chain carries TRBV6-4 and TRBJ2-3, with unresolved D. This CDR3 is 15 amino acids long. The V end lost 2 bases, the J end lost 1 base, and 10 bases lay between the germline ends. The germline V gene has CDR1 MRHNA and CDR2 SNTAGT. The CDR3: CASSDLGIRTDTQYF. In DNA form, the CDR3 reads TGTGCCAGCAGTGACCTGGGAATACGCACAGATACGCAGTATTTT.

The chain employs TRBV7-8 and TRBJ2-7; the match to TRBD1 covers 7 bases. The CDR3 consists of 14 residues. J gave up 3 bases and V 1 base, and 3 bases lay outside the gene matches. Germline V CDR1 and CDR2: SGHVS, FQNEAQ. CDR3 loop: CASSLGGTVYEQYV. The DNA for the CDR3 is TGTGCCAGCAGCTTAGGGGGGACAGTCTACGAGCAGTACGTC.

The CDR3 DNA is TGTGCCAGCAGCCGTACAGGGCCCGGGGAAGAGACCCAGTACTTC. Translated: CASSRTGPGEETQYF. The J gene is TRBJ2-5, the V gene TRBV5-4; a weak D match, TRBD1 (6 bases). CDR1 and CDR2 from the germline V gene are SGHNT and YYREEE (reference sequence). The CDR3 has 15 residues. The V and J ends lost 4 bases and 3 bases respectively, with 16 bases between them.